Included here is one T cell receptor beta chain sequence, with context. This clone appeared a single time. This receptor's antigen is unknown. No quality values exist for individual bases; no much larger clone is one base distant. The time point label for this specimen denotes: baseline before first vaccination. Vaccinee samples came from UK trials COV001 and COV002, including a single-blind randomized controlled phase 2/3 trial of AZD1222 (ChAdOx1 nCoV-19) in healthy adults. Trial participant PBMC samples were collected at day 0 and day 28 after the second dose for TCRbeta chain sequencing. V lost 1 base and J lost 3 bases; the stretch between them is 3 bases long. Measured from the cysteine to the phenylalanine, the CDR3 is 12 residues long. Just the 36-base CDR3 DNA is kept, in frame starting at base 1. From the germline V gene, CDR1 is SGHDN and CDR2 is FVKESK. The CDR3 regions of human TCRbeta chains were analyzed by immunosequencing. For the original study's pipeline: TCRs in the repertoires were matched against a reference library of SARS-CoV-2-specific TCRs that had been generated with the MIRA antigen-specificity platform. Breadth was defined as the fraction of unique TCRs that were SARS-CoV-2-associated. Depth was defined as the fraction of total T cells that were SARS-CoV-2-associated. Using the MIRA data, every spike-specific TCR was mapped to the spike region that the TCR reacted to and assigned to either a CD4 or a CD8 class. Log10-transformed breadth and depth values were compared by one-way ANOVA with Sidak's multiple comparisons tests. TCRdb obtained this table from immuneACCESS and retained in-frame rearrangements with V and J assigned. These tables miss some clones; where compared with another copy, unresolved V genes account for less than half of the shortfall, and the remainder is unexplained. For V, J and clone size, that table is used; D and trimming come from the DNA. This sample is represented by about 140,000 clones; 91% of them were singletons. The ten most abundant clones make up about 3% of the sample.

This entry belongs to a study of T cell responses to AZD1222 COVID-19 vaccine (dated by TCRdb to about 2021). For context, the study as a whole: Because spike-specific TCR depth and breadth did not differ between the two schedules, AZD1222 recipients who got a second dose at roughly 4 weeks were pooled with those who got a second dose at roughly 12 weeks. A total of approximately 250 trial participants underwent TCR sequencing, of whom some 200 had received two doses of AZD1222 and around 25 had received two doses of the MenACWY control vaccine. Trial participants were enrolled by age into 18-55, 56-69 and 70-plus year subgroups, with roughly 160, 29 and 62 TCR-sequenced participants respectively. General study outcomes and caveats: The 56-69-year group was small, and its depth increase did not reach significance, likely because of low power. A significant rise in spike-specific TCR breadth and depth was observed after two AZD1222 doses relative to day 0 and relative to MenACWY recipients. Reportedly, almost half of the unique spike-specific TCRs recognized epitopes lying outside the regions that are mutated in the B.1.351 and B.1.1.7 variants. Only five to seven AZD1222 recipients were SARS-CoV-2 seropositive at baseline, limiting conclusions about previously exposed vaccinees. CD4 TCRs associated with the vaccine covered the entire spike protein, and the dominant responses were in regions 160-218 and 743-854. Most participants were white British and females outnumbered males, and the authors suggested that clonal diversity may have been underestimated. Because no day 14 peak-response samples were available, the repertoires could be characterized only after the peak T cell response.

Source: peripheral blood, taken on day 0 of AZD1222 vaccination. In this chain, TRBV14 is recombined with TRBJ1-2, with no D gene named confidently. The clonotype comes from an adult in good health. The CDR3 in this case is CASSQGHYGYTF. The DNA sequence is as follows: TGTGCCAGCAGCCAAGGTCACTATGGCTACACCTTC.